These 24 T cell receptor beta chains were all obtained from the same sample, sequenced in a study of post-analysis software for immune sequencing data. These TCRs' antigens remain unknown. The TCR beta cDNA libraries contained unique molecular identifiers. MiXCR, run by TCRdb on the PCR reads, gives a single entry per CDR3 protein. The sample contains roughly 570,000 distinct CDR3 sequences, 30% to 40% of which appear only once. Findings and limits, study-wide: When patients were compared with controls, about 5 TRBV segments were more frequent, TRBV5-6, TRBV5-1 and TRBV20-1 among them.

Sequenced material: blood. These TCRs come from a girl between 2 and 17 years old with multiple sclerosis.

This clonotype was seen ten or more times. V is TRBV4-2 and J is TRBJ2-7; the D gene is possibly TRBD2 (7 bases). CDR1 LGHNA and CDR2 YNFKEQ come from the germline V gene. Trimming removed 1 base from V and 5 bases from J, with 18 bases in between. This CDR3 has 16 residues. The CDR3 region is CASSQGLQGGENEQYF. The DNA for the CDR3 is TGTGCCAGCAGCCAAGGGCTACAGGGAGGGGAGAACGAGCAGTACTTC.

This chain joins TRBV25-1 and TRBJ1-2; possibly TRBD1 for D (5 bases). CDR1 and CDR2 (germline): MGHDK, SYGVNS. The CDR3 contains 13 residues. The V and J ends lost 5 bases and 7 bases respectively, with 14 bases between them. The CDR3 is CASSRQRESGYTF. In DNA, the CDR3 is TGTGCCAGCAGTAGACAGAGGGAGAGTGGCTACACCTTC.

In its sample, this clonotype was seen many times. The chain uses TRBV5-5 and TRBJ1-2; tentative D call: TRBD1 (6 bases). CDR3 size: 16 residues. V lost 0 bases to trimming and J lost 0 bases, with 12 bases between them. Germline assignment: CDR1 SGHKS and CDR2 YYEKEE (reference sequence). The CDR3, as DNA: TGTGCCAGCAGCTTGGCGCCCGGACAGACTAACTATGGCTACACCTTC. Protein product: CASSLAPGQTNYGYTF.

The chain recombines TRBV10-3 with TRBJ2-1; TRBD1 matches 8 bases. The CDR3 consists of 14 residues. Germline V gene lookup returns CDR1 ENHRY and CDR2 SYGVKD. J gave up 8 bases and V 2 bases, and 5 bases lay outside the gene matches. In DNA form, the CDR3 reads TGTGCCATCAGTGAGACAGGGGGTGCCCATGAGCAGTTCTTC. Its protein product is CAISETGGAHEQFF.

J is TRBJ1-3 and V is TRBV7-8; 7 bases map to TRBD1. V lost 3 bases to trimming and J lost 3 bases; unmatched junction nucleotides: 5. The CDR3 is 15 residues long. Germline V CDR1 and CDR2: SGHVS, FQNEAQ. This chain's CDR3 is CASSLTGSIGNTIYF. CDR3 coding DNA: TGTGCCAGCAGCTTGACAGGGTCGATTGGAAACACCATATATTTT.

The V gene is TRBV7-9, the J gene TRBJ2-3, with TRBD2 as a possible D gene (6 bases). V lost 4 bases to trimming and J lost 1 base, with 12 bases between them. The CDR3 totals 15 residues. Germline values: CDR1 SEHNR, CDR2 FQNEAQ (reference sequence). CDR3 sequence: CASSSGTLGTDTQYF. Here the CDR3 DNA reads TGTGCCAGCAGCTCCGGGACTTTGGGCACAGATACGCAGTATTTT.

A word on this clonotype: A read error is possible here, since a much larger clone lies one base away. This chain connects TRBV29-1 to TRBJ2-7; D is possibly TRBD1 (5 bases). Gene TRBJ2-5 matches the end of the DNA better, so the J call may be wrong. This CDR3 is built from 15 residues. CDR1 SQVTM and CDR2 ANQGSEA come from the germline V gene. The CDR3 DNA reads as TGCAGCGCTGAAGATCAGGGATCACCCATGGGGACCCAGTACTTC. Translating it yields CSAEDQGSPMGTQYF.

The chain links TRBV4-1 to TRBJ1-2; D might be TRBD1 (5 bases). CDR1 MGHRA and CDR2 YSYEKL come from the germline V gene. Trimming took 0 bases from V and 3 from J, leaving 17 bases between them. The CDR3 spans 17 residues. This chain's CDR3 is CASSQDRDSPRYYGYTF. For the CDR3, the DNA is TGCGCCAGCAGCCAAGATCGCGACAGTCCCCGGTACTATGGCTACACCTTC.

Many counts were recorded for this clonotype. The V and J genes are TRBV29-1 and TRBJ2-1; TRBD1 is a possible D gene (5 bases). This CDR3 region has 13 residues. Trimming took 2 bases from V and 6 from J, leaving 11 bases between them. Germline V lookup: CDR1 SQVTM, CDR2 ANQGSEA. CDR3 loop: CSVERQPGNEQFF. In DNA form, the CDR3 reads TGCAGCGTTGAACGACAGCCGGGCAATGAGCAGTTCTTC.

The V and J genes are TRBV11-2 and TRBJ2-1; 11 bases match TRBD2. Trimming at V came to 0 bases and at J to 7 bases, leaving 5 bases not matched to a gene. CDR3 length equals 16 residues. Germline CDR1 SGHAT, CDR2 FQNNGV. CDR3: CASSLEGSGGANEQFF. In nucleotides, the CDR3 is TGTGCCAGCAGCTTAGAAGGTAGCGGGGGGGCTAATGAGCAGTTCTTC.

In its sample, this clonotype was seen a few times. The CDR3 loop is CASGLGQGFGETQYF. In nucleotides, the CDR3 is TGTGCTAGTGGTTTGGGACAGGGGTTTGGAGAGACCCAGTACTTC. The J gene is TRBJ2-5, the V gene TRBV12-5, with TRBD1 identical over 8 bases. J was trimmed by 4 bases and V by 1 base; bases with no gene match: 5. Germline CDR1 reads LGHNT; CDR2 reads FRNRAP. The CDR3 extends over 15 amino acids. The whole variable domain, filled in from reference TRBV12-5 and TRBJ2-5, reads DARVTQTPRHKVTEMGQEVTMRCQPILGHNTVFWYRQTMMQGLELLAYFRNRAPLDDSGMPKDRFSAEMPDATLATLKIQPSEPRDSAVYFCASGLGQGFGETQYFGPGTRLLVL.

The CDR3 region is CASSLLTGGPGNEQFF. The CDR3 nucleotides read TGTGCCAGCAGTTTGCTTACGGGGGGGCCGGGTAATGAGCAGTTCTTC. The rearrangement uses TRBV27 and TRBJ2-1, with 8 nucleotides matching TRBD2. In germline, CDR1 is MNHEY, CDR2 SMNVEV (reference sequence). With V trimmed by 3 bases and J by 7 bases, 11 bases remained unmatched. CDR3 length equals 16 residues.

This clonotype turned up a few times. V and J are TRBV4-1 and TRBJ2-7; tentatively, D is TRBD1 (5 bases). This CDR3 has 15 residues. Germline CDR1 MGHRA, CDR2 YSYEKL. The V end was cut by 0 bases, the J end by 3 bases, with 12 bases between. DNA of the CDR3: TGCGCCAGCAGCCAAGATCGACAGCTCCTCTACGAGCAGTACTTC. Its protein product is CASSQDRQLLYEQYF.

This chain connects TRBV20-1 to TRBJ1-5; 8 bases line up with TRBD1. Germline CDR1 DFQATT, CDR2 SNEGSKA (reference sequence). Trimming took 0 bases from V and 0 from J; bases not matched to a gene: 7. The CDR3 length is 17 residues. The CDR3 coding sequence is TGCAGTGCTAGAGAGGATACAGGGGGGTATAGCAATCAGCCCCAGCATTTT. It translates to CSAREDTGGYSNQPQHF.

This chain links TRBV20-1 with TRBJ2-5; D perhaps matches TRBD1 (6 bases). V was cut by 3 bases and J by 1 base, with 12 bases left in between. Germline V gene lookup returns CDR1 DFQATT and CDR2 SNEGSKA (reference sequence). This CDR3 is built from 14 residues. In DNA form, the CDR3 reads TGCAGTGCTAGGAGCCAGGACAGCCAAGAGACCCAGTACTTC. It specifies CSARSQDSQETQYF.

The chain links TRBV10-2 to TRBJ2-1; 10 positions agree with TRBD1. CDR3 length: 15 residues. Germline loops: CDR1 WSHSY, CDR2 SAAADI. V was pared by 7 bases and J by 7 bases, with 10 bases of the junction left unmatched. This CDR3 reads CASIFRDRGKNEQFF. As DNA, the CDR3 is TGCGCCAGCATTTTCCGGGACAGGGGAAAGAATGAGCAGTTCTTC.

The J gene is TRBJ2-3, the V gene TRBV12-3 or TRBV12-4; D gene uncertain. V was clipped by 5 bases and J by 2 bases, with 23 bases between them. This CDR3 is built from 18 residues. The CDR3 loop is CASSTKARPDIHTDTQYF. In DNA form, the CDR3 reads TGTGCCAGCAGTACTAAGGCTCGACCAGACATTCACACAGATACGCAGTATTTT.

The V and J genes are TRBV11-2 and TRBJ1-1; D not certain. V was clipped by 4 bases and J by 4 bases, with 13 bases between them. The germline V gene encodes CDR1 SGHAT and CDR2 FQNNGV. This CDR3 region has 14 residues. CDR3 nucleotide sequence: TGTGCCAGCAGCTATGGGGATTCTGGCACTGAAGCTTTCTTT. This translates into CASSYGDSGTEAFF.

For the CDR3, the DNA is TGTGCCAGCAGCGTACCCACAGGGTCCACTGAAGCTTTCTTT. Protein: CASSVPTGSTEAFF. The J gene is TRBJ1-1, the V gene TRBV7-9, with D maybe TRBD1 (6 bases). From germline, CDR1 is SEHNR and CDR2 FQNEAQ (reference sequence). The V gene lost 5 bases and the J gene lost 4 bases, with 14 bases spanning the gap. CDR3 length equals 14 residues.

This clonotype was picked up a small number of times. The J gene is TRBJ1-4, the V gene TRBV5-1, with TRBD1 identical over 7 bases. After removal of 1 base from V and 4 bases from J, the junction contained 7 bases not matched to a gene. The length of the CDR3 is 16 residues. CDR1 and CDR2 from the germline V gene are SGHRS and YFSETQ. CDR3 protein: CASSLRRDRVNEKLFF. In DNA form, the CDR3 reads TGCGCCAGCAGCTTGAGGAGGGACAGAGTTAATGAAAAACTGTTTTTT.

V and J are TRBV6-6 and TRBJ2-3, with 9 bases aligning to TRBD2. CDR1 is MNHNY, CDR2 SVGAGI, per germline (reference sequence). With V trimmed by 5 bases and J by 6 bases, 6 bases remained unmatched. CDR3 length equals 14 residues. CDR3 coding DNA: TGTGCCAGCAGTCCTAGCGGGGTTAGCGATACGCAGTATTTT. Its protein is CASSPSGVSDTQYF.

This chain links TRBV20-1 with TRBJ1-1, with D tentatively TRBD1 (5 bases). Germline V gives CDR1 DFQATT, CDR2 SNEGSKA (reference sequence). This CDR3 contains 13 residues. Trimming stripped 7 bases from V and 2 bases from J, with 14 bases between. The CDR3 loop reads CSVEGRGNTEAFF. CDR3 coding DNA: TGCAGTGTTGAGGGGCGAGGTAACACTGAAGCTTTCTTT.

V is TRBV7-8 and J is TRBJ2-1; 11 positions agree with TRBD2. The CDR3 sequence is 15 residues long. The V and J ends lost 4 bases and 5 bases, in that order; junction bases with no gene match: 4. CDR1 and CDR2 from the germline V gene are SGHVS and FQNEAQ. For the CDR3, the DNA is TGTGCCAGCAGCTCGTCGGGACTAGCGGACAATGAGCAGTTCTTC. As protein: CASSSSGLADNEQFF.

This chain connects TRBV3-1 to TRBJ2-4, with 9 bases aligning to TRBD2. The V gene's germline CDR1 is LGHDT and CDR2 YNNKEL (reference sequence). The trim removed 0 bases at V and 0 bases at J, leaving 9 bases unmatched. The CDR3 covers 19 residues. DNA of the CDR3: TGTGCCAGCAGCCAAGATCGAGTAGCGGGAGTGTTAGCCAAAAACATTCAGTACTTC. Its protein product is CASSQDRVAGVLAKNIQYF.